This T cell receptor beta chain came from a study of cytomegalovirus exposure and HLA in healthy donors. Study as a whole: Roughly 80 million unique TCRs from HLA-typed donors made up an early data release.

Study findings and constraints: As a later analysis revealed, the rate of TCR association differed by HLA locus, with DRB1 most and HLA-C fewest. About 87% or about 30% of the time was how often most TCR beta V segments were productive, according to an earlier analysis. Available immune exposure information covered CMV serostatus only.

In the case of this clone: Its antigen is not known.

Germline V gives CDR1 ENHRY, CDR2 SYGVKD. Trimming at V came to 2 bases and at J to 5 bases, leaving 8 bases not matched to a gene. CDR3 size: 15 residues. PCR amplification relied on 60 Vbeta primers (plus 13 Jbeta primers). Sequenced by immunoSEQ multiplex PCR; TCRdb stores in-frame clones only, minus some. This sample has around 170,000 clones; approximately 81% occur once, and the top ten carry around 4%. The receptor was derived from a man in his fifties in good health and CMV-seronegative. The sequencing input was PBMCs. The chain joins TRBV10-3 to TRBJ2-5, with TRBD1 matching 7 bases. CDR3 coding DNA: TGTGCCATCAGTGAGCCGAACAGGGGACAGGAGACCCAGTACTTC. Translating it yields CAISEPNRGQETQYF.